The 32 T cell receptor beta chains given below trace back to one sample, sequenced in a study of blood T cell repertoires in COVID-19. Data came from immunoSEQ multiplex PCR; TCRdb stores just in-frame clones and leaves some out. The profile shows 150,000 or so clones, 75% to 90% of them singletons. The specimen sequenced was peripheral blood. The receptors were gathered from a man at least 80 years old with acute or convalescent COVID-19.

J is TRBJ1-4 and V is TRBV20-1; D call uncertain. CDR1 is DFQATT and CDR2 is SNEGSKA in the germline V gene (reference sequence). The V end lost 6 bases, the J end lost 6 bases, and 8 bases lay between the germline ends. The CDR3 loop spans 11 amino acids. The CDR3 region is CSAGEDEKLFF. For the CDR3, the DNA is TGCAGTGCCGGAGAGGATGAAAAACTGTTTTTT.

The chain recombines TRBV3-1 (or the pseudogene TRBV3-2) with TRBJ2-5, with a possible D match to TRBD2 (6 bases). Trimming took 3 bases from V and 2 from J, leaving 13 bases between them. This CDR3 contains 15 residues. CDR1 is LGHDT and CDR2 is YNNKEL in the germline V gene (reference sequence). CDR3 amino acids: CASSQPLSGQETQYF. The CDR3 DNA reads TGTGCCAGCAGCCAGCCCCTTAGCGGTCAAGAGACCCAGTACTTC.

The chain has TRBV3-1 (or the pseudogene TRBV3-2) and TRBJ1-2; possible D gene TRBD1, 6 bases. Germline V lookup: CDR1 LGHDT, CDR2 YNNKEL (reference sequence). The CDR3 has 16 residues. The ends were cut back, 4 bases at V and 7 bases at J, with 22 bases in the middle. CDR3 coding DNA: TGTGCCAGCAGCCCATACTTGGGAGGGGGAGGAGGTGGCTACACCTTC. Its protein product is CASSPYLGGGGGGYTF.

The CDR3 DNA is TGTGCCAGCGGAACTATTCAAACCTACGAGCAGTACTTC. This encodes CASGTIQTYEQYF. This sequence joins TRBV4-2 and TRBJ2-7, with D unresolved. The CDR3 has 13 amino acids. Germline CDR1 LGHNA, CDR2 YNFKEQ. Trimming took off 8 bases at V and 2 bases at J, with 13 bases between the two ends.

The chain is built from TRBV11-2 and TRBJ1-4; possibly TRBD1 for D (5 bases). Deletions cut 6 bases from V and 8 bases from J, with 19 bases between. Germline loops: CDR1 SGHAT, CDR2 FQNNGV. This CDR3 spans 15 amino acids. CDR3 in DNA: TGTGCCAGCAGTCTAGGGGCCAAAAAAGGCGAAAAACTGTTTTTT. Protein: CASSLGAKKGEKLFF.

The DNA of the CDR3 is TGTGCCAGCTCACTGGACAGACGGGCAGATACGCAGTATTTT. Protein sequence: CASSLDRRADTQYF. This chain connects TRBV18 to TRBJ2-3; a possible D gene is TRBD1 (6 bases). Trimming pared 4 bases from V and 4 bases from J, leaving 12 bases between. CDR3 size: 14 residues. The germline CDR1 and CDR2 sequences are KGHSH and LQKENI.

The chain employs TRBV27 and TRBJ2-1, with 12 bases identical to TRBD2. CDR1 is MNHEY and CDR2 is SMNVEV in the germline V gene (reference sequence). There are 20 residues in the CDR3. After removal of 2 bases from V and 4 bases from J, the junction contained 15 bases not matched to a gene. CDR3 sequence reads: CASSLRRLAGVVGGYNEQFF. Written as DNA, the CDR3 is TGTGCCAGCAGTTTACGGAGACTAGCGGGAGTGGTAGGGGGGTACAATGAGCAGTTCTTC.

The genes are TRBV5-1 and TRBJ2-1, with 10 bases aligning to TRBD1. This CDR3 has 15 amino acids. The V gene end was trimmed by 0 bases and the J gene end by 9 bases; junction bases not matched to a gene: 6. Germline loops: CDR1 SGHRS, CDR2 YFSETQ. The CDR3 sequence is CASSLATGGQAEQFF. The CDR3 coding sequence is TGCGCCAGCAGCTTGGCGACAGGGGGCCAGGCTGAGCAGTTCTTC.

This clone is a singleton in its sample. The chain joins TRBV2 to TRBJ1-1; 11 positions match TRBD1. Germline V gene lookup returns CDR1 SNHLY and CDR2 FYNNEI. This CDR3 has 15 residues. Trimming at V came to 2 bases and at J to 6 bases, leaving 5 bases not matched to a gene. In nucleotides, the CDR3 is TGTGCCAGCAGTGAATGGACAGGGGGCGCGGCTGAAGCTTTCTTT. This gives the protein CASSEWTGGAAEAFF.

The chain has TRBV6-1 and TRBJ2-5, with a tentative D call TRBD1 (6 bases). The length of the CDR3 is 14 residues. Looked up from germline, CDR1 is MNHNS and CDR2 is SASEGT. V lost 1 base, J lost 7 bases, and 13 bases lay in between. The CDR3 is CASSEEGVRRTQYF. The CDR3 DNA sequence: TGTGCCAGCAGTGAAGAGGGGGTCCGGAGGACCCAGTACTTC.

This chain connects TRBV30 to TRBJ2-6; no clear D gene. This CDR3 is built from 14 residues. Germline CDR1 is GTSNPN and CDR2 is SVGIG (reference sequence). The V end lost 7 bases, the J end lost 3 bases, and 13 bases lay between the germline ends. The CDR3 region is CASLTRLGANVLTF. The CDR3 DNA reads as TGTGCCTCGTTAACCAGACTTGGGGCCAACGTCCTGACTTTC. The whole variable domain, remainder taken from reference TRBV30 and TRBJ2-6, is SQTIHQWPATLVQPVGSPLSLECTVEGTSNPNLYWYRQAAGRGLQLLFYSVGIGQISSEVPQNLSASRPQDRQFILSSKKLLLSDSGFYLCASLTRLGANVLTFGAGSRLTVL.

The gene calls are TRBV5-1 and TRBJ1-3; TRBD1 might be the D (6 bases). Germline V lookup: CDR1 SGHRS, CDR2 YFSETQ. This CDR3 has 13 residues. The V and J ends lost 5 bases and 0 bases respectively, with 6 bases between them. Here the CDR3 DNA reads TGCGCCAGCAGACAGGGCTCTGGAAACACCATATATTTT. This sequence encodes CASRQGSGNTIYF.

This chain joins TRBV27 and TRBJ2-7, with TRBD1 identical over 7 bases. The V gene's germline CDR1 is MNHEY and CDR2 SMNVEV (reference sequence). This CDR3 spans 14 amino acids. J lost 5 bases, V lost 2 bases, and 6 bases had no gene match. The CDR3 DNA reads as TGTGCCAGCAGTTTAGGACAGGCCTGGAACGAGCAGTACTTC. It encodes CASSLGQAWNEQYF.

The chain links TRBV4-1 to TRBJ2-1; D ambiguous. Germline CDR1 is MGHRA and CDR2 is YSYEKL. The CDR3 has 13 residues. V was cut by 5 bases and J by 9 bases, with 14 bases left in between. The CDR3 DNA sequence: TGCGCCAGCAGCTCCATGCATTTGAGTGAGCAGTTCTTC. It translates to CASSSMHLSEQFF.

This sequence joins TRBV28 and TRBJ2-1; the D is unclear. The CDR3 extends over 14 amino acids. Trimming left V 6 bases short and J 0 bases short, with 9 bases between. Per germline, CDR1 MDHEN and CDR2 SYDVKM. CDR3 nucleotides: TGTGCCAGCAGCCCAGTTTCCTCCTACAATGAGCAGTTCTTC. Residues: CASSPVSSYNEQFF.

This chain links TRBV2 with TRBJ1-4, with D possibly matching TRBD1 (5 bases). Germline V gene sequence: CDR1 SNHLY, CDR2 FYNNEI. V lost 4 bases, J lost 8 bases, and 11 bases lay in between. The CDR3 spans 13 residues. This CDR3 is CASSGDSLEKLFF. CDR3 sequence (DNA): TGTGCCAGCAGTGGGGACTCCCTCGAAAAACTGTTTTTT. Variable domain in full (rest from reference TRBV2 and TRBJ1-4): EPEVTQTPSHQVTQMGQEVILRCVPISNHLYFYWYRQILGQKVEFLVSFYNNEISEKSEIFDDQFSVERPDGSNFTLKIRSTKLEDSAMYFCASSGDSLEKLFFGSGTQLSVL.

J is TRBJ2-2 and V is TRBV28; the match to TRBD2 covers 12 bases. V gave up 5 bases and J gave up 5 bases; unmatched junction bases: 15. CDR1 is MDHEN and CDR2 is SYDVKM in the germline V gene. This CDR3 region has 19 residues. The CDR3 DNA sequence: TGTGCCAGCAGTCCACCCTCCGGGACTAGCGGGTCAAGGACCGGGGAGCTGTTTTTT. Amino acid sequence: CASSPPSGTSGSRTGELFF.

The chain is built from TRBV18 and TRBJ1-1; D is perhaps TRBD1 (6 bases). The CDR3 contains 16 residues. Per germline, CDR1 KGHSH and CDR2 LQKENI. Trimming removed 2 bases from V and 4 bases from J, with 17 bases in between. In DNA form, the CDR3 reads TGTGCCAGCTCACCAACGACCGGGGACATCCCCACTGAAGCTTTCTTT. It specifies CASSPTTGDIPTEAFF.

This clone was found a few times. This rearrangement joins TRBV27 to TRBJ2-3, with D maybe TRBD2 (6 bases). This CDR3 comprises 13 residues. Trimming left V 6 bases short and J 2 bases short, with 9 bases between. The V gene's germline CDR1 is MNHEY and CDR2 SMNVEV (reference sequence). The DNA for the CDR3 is TGTGCCAGCAGGGCGGGACTCACAGATACGCAGTATTTT. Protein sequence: CASRAGLTDTQYF.

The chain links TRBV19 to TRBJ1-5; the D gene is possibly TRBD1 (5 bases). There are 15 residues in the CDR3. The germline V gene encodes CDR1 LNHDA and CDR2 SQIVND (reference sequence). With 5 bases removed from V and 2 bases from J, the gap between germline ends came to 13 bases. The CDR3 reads CASSLQGSGNQPQHF. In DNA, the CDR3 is TGTGCCAGTAGTCTGCAGGGTTCGGGCAATCAGCCCCAGCATTTT. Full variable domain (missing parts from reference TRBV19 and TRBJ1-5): DGGITQSPKYLFRKEGQNVTLSCEQNLNHDAMYWYRQDPGQGLRLIYYSQIVNDFQKGDIAEGYSVSREKKESFPLTVTSAQKNPTAFYLCASSLQGSGNQPQHFGDGTRLSIL.

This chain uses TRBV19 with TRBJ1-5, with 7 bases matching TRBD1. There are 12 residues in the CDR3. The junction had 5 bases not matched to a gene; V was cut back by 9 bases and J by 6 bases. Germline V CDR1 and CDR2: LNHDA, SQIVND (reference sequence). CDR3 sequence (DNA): TGTGCCAGCAGACAGGGTAGTCAGCCCCAGCATTTT. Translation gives CASRQGSQPQHF.

This CDR3 is CASSASQGPHGYTF. CDR3 coding DNA: TGTGCCAGCAGCGCGAGTCAGGGGCCCCATGGCTACACCTTC. The gene calls are TRBV11-2 and TRBJ1-2; possibly TRBD1 for D (6 bases). The CDR3 loop spans 14 amino acids. Germline assignment: CDR1 SGHAT and CDR2 FQNNGV. The V and J ends lost 5 bases and 6 bases respectively, with 16 bases between them. Looking up the rest from reference TRBV11-2 and TRBJ1-2 gives the full variable domain: EAGVAQSPRYKIIEKRQSVAFWCNPISGHATLYWYQQILGQGPKLLIQFQNNGVVDDSQLPKDRFSAERLKGVDSTLKIQPAKLEDSAVYLCASSASQGPHGYTFGSGTRLTVV.

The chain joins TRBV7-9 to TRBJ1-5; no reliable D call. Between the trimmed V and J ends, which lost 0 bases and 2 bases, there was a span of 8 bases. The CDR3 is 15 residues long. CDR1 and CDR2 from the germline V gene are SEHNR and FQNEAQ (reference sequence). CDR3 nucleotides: TGTGCCAGCAGCTTAGCCCGGGGAGGCAATCAGCCCCAGCATTTT. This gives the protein CASSLARGGNQPQHF.

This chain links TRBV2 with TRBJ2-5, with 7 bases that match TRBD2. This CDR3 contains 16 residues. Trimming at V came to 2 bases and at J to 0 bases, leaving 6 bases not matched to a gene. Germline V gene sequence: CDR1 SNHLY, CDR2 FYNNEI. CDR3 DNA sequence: TGTGCCAGCAGTGAAAGGCAGGGAGGGAACCAAGAGACCCAGTACTTC. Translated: CASSERQGGNQETQYF.

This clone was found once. The DNA for the CDR3 is TGTGCCAGCAGTCCGAACCCTGGGACAGGGTTTGACACCGGGGAGCTGTTTTTT. Its protein product is CASSPNPGTGFDTGELFF. V gene TRBV28 combines with J gene TRBJ2-2, with 9 bases lining up with TRBD1. Losses at the gene ends were 5 bases for V and 3 bases for J; bases not matched to a gene: 13. The CDR3 is made up of 18 amino acids. In germline, CDR1 is MDHEN, CDR2 SYDVKM.

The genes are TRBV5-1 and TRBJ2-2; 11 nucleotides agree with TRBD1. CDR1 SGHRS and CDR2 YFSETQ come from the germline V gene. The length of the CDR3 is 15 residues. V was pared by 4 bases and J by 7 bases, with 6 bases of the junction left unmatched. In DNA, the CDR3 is TGCGCCAGCAGCCCTACCGGGACAGGGGGCGGGGAGCTGTTTTTT. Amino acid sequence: CASSPTGTGGGELFF.

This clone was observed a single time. The CDR3 spells CATSKLEVDEKLFF. CDR3 nucleotides: TGTGCCACCAGCAAATTAGAGGTGGATGAAAAACTGTTTTTT. The chain couples TRBV15 to TRBJ1-4; D not resolved. This CDR3 spans 14 amino acids. Trimming stripped 4 bases from V and 6 bases from J, with 12 bases between. The germline CDR1 and CDR2 sequences are LNHNV and YYDKDF (reference sequence).

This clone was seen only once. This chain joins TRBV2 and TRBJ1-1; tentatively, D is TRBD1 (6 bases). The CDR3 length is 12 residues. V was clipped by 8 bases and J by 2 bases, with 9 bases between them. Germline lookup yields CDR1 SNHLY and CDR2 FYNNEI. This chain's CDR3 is CASQGPNTEAFF. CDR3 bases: TGTGCCAGCCAGGGGCCTAACACTGAAGCTTTCTTT.

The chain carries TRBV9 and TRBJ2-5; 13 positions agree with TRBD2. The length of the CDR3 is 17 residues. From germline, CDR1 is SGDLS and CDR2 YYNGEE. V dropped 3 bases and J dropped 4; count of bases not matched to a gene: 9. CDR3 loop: CASSADGLAGEGETQYF. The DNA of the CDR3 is TGTGCCAGCAGCGCTGACGGACTAGCGGGAGAGGGAGAGACCCAGTACTTC. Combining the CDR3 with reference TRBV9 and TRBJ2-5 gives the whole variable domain DSGVTQTPKHLITATGQRVTLRCSPRSGDLSVYWYQQSLDQGLQFLIQYYNGEERAKGNILERFSAQQFPDLHSELNLSSLELGDSALYFCASSADGLAGEGETQYFGPGTRLLVL.

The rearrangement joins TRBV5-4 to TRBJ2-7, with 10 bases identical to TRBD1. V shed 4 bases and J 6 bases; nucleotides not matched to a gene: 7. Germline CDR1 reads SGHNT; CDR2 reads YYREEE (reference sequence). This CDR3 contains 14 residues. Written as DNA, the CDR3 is TGTGCCAGCAGCCGGGACAGGGGTCGGCCCGAGCAGTACTTC. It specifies CASSRDRGRPEQYF.

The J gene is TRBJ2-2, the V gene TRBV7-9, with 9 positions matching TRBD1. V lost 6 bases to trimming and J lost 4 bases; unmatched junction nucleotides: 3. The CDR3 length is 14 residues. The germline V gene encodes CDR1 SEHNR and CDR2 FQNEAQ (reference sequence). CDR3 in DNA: TGTGCCAGCAGGAGACAGGGGGTCACCGGGGAGCTGTTTTTT. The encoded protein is CASRRQGVTGELFF.

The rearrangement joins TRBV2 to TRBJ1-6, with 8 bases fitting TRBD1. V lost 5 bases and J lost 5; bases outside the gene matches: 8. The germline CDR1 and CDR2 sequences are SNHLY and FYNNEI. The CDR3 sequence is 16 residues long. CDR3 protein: CASSPQGAHNNSPLHF. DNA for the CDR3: TGTGCCAGCAGTCCTCAGGGGGCCCATAATAATTCACCCCTCCACTTT.